Detailed here is one T cell receptor beta chain. Its antigen is unknown. The data stem from a study of cytomegalovirus exposure and HLA in healthy donors. Study-level points and caveats: There were a few CMV-associated chains whose specificity for CMV antigens was confirmed in vitro. The study labeled 164 TCR beta chains cytomegalovirus-associated.

This CDR3 comprises 15 residues. Germline CDR1 is GTSNPN and CDR2 is SVGIG (reference sequence). V lost 3 bases and J lost 1, with 15 bases in between. Primers for the PCR totalled 60 Vbeta and 13 Jbeta. Source study methods: Among the unique TCR beta chains that a later analysis counted, some 73 million in all, 10 million to 13 million were shared. The data were produced by immunoSEQ multiplex PCR, yet TCRdb's version contains in-frame clones alone and is incomplete. V and J calls and clone size follow that table, whereas D and trimming were derived from the DNA. The sample has over 100,000 clones; about 80% are singletons. Healthy individuals who donated bone marrow served as the donors.

The sequencing input was PBMCs. The TCR sequence derives from a man between 60 and 75 years old in good health and CMV-seropositive. V usage is TRBV30 and J usage is TRBJ1-1; unclear D gene. The CDR3 region is CAWRRGIQSNTEAFF. The CDR3 DNA reads TGTGCCTGGAGGCGGGGAATTCAGTCGAACACTGAAGCTTTCTTT.